A selection of T cell receptor beta chains follows, all from one sample in a study of cytomegalovirus exposure and HLA in healthy donors. This table comes from immunoSEQ multiplex PCR, and its TCRdb copy is limited to in-frame clones, with some not included. The sample lists approximately 150,000 clones; more than 60% were seen once. The material sequenced was PBMCs. The receptor source for this set is a man aged 30-40 years in good health and CMV-seropositive. The CDR3 runs from the conserved cysteine through the conserved F or W. A D gene is named only where the DNA matches it firmly. Part of the rows lack a size; the others show once, few, many or a class for expanded clones.

TRBV10-3	TRBJ2-5	TRBD2	NA	CAISETTSGRAETQYF	TGTGCCATCAGTGAGACGACTAGCGGGAGGGCAGAGACCCAGTACTTC
TRBV12-2	TRBJ2-5	NA	NA	CASRLVFATSGSQETQYF	TGTGCAAGTCGCTTAGTATTCGCGACTAGCGGGAGCCAAGAGACCCAGTACTTC
TRBV19	TRBJ2-7	NA	NA	CASTQGDSFREQYF	TGTGCCAGTACCCAGGGGGACTCGTTTAGGGAGCAGTACTTC
TRBV4-1	TRBJ1-5	NA	NA	CASSGGQEGRWPQHF	TGCGCCAGCAGCGGGGGACAAGAAGGGAGATGGCCCCAGCATTTT
TRBV7-9	TRBJ1-2	NA	NA	CASSLAAGDGYTF	TGTGCCAGCAGCTTAGCTGCAGGCGATGGCTACACCTTC
TRBV4-1	TRBJ2-3	NA	NA	CASSQQESSTDTQYF	TGCGCCAGCAGCCAGCAGGAATCTAGCACAGATACGCAGTATTTT
TRBV29-1	TRBJ1-1	NA	few	CSVGGGGTEAFF	TGCAGCGTGGGAGGGGGGGGGACTGAAGCTTTCTTT
TRBV11-2	TRBJ2-2	NA	once	CASSPRYTGELFF	TGTGCCAGCAGCCCTAGATACACCGGGGAGCTGTTTTTT
TRBV14	TRBJ1-2	NA	NA	CASSPAYDSGYGYTF	TGTGCCAGCAGCCCCGCGTACGATTCCGGGTATGGCTACACCTTC
TRBV5-5	TRBJ2-6	TRBD1	NA	CASSLTQGAPYSGANVLTF	TGTGCCAGCAGCTTGACACAGGGGGCACCTTACTCTGGGGCCAACGTCCTGACTTTC
TRBV7-6	TRBJ1-1	TRBD1	NA	CASSLGGAGTADKTFF	TGTGCCAGCAGCTTAGGGGGTGCCGGGACAGCGGACAAAACTTTCTTT
TRBV28	TRBJ2-7	NA	NA	CASSLTVGRERNEQYF	TGTGCCAGCAGTTTAACGGTTGGCAGGGAACGGAACGAGCAGTACTTC
TRBV13	TRBJ2-7	TRBD2	NA	CASRSSGSGSYEQYF	TGTGCCAGCAGATCTAGCGGGAGTGGATCCTACGAGCAGTACTTC
TRBV19	TRBJ1-5	TRBD1	NA	CASSGTGSYQPQHF	TGTGCCAGTAGTGGGACAGGGTCTTATCAGCCCCAGCATTTT
TRBV6-5	TRBJ2-7	NA	NA	CASRQSQVVNYEQYF	TGTGCCAGCAGACAAAGTCAGGTGGTGAATTACGAGCAGTACTTC
TRBV5-1	TRBJ2-5	TRBD1	few	CASSLGAGGLETQYF	TGCGCCAGCAGCTTGGGGGCAGGGGGCCTGGAGACCCAGTACTTC
TRBV19	TRBJ2-2	NA	NA	CASRRDQGSGELFF	TGTGCCAGTAGGAGGGATCAAGGGTCCGGGGAGCTGTTTTTT
TRBV30	TRBJ2-3	TRBD2	NA	CAWRLAGASTDTQYF	TGTGCCTGGAGGCTAGCGGGAGCTTCGACAGATACGCAGTATTTT
TRBV23-1	TRBJ2-7	NA	NA	CASSRGNRESGSYEQYF	TGCGCCAGCAGTCGAGGGAACAGGGAAAGCGGTTCCTACGAGCAGTACTTC
TRBV4-1	TRBJ1-5	NA	NA	CASSPVAVDQPQHF	TGCGCCAGCAGTCCAGTGGCAGTCGATCAGCCCCAGCATTTT
TRBV6-5	TRBJ1-5	TRBD1	few	CASSPGTALNQPQHF	TGTGCCAGCAGTCCTGGGACAGCCCTCAATCAGCCCCAGCATTTT
TRBV4-1	TRBJ2-2	NA	NA	CASSQVQLVTGELFF	TGCGCCAGCAGCCAAGTTCAGTTGGTTACCGGGGAGCTGTTTTTT